The 20 T cell receptor beta chains reported below all come from one sample, sequenced in a study of identical twins. TCRdb reprocessed the 5' RACE reads with MiXCR, giving one entry per CDR3 protein. The sample carries some 1,600,000 distinct CDR3 sequences, around a third recorded once. The sequenced sample consisted of cord blood. The receptor source for this set is a newborn girl in good health.

This clonotype was picked up many times. V is TRBV29-1 and J is TRBJ2-3; TRBD2 matches at 9 bases. This CDR3 is built from 14 residues. The V gene's germline CDR1 is SQVTM and CDR2 ANQGSEA. The trim removed 3 bases at V and 4 bases at J, leaving 5 bases unmatched. Here the CDR3 reads CSVDGSGSADTQYF. DNA for the CDR3: TGCAGCGTTGATGGTAGCGGGAGCGCAGATACGCAGTATTTT.

V usage is TRBV12-3 or TRBV12-4 and J usage is TRBJ1-3; D gene unclear. The CDR3 is made up of 17 amino acids. Trimming pared 3 bases from V and 1 base from J, leaving 16 bases between. The CDR3 nucleotides are TGTGCCAGCAGTTTGAGTCAGCTCTATTCTTCTGGAAACACCATATATTTT. It codes for CASSLSQLYSSGNTIYF.

This clonotype was recorded a few times. The chain uses TRBV20-1 and TRBJ1-4, with 7 bases lining up with TRBD1. Trimming removed 3 bases from V and 0 bases from J; junction bases left unmatched: 10. Germline CDR1 is DFQATT and CDR2 is SNEGSKA (reference sequence). CDR3 length: 17 residues. The CDR3 is CSASADREIATNEKLFF. The CDR3, as DNA: TGCAGTGCTAGTGCAGACAGGGAAATTGCAACTAATGAAAAACTGTTTTTT.

This clonotype came up a few times. The gene calls are TRBV28 and TRBJ2-1; 7 nucleotides align to TRBD1. The CDR3 loop spans 15 amino acids. Germline CDR1 MDHEN, CDR2 SYDVKM. After removal of 2 bases from V and 5 bases from J, the junction contained 6 bases not matched to a gene. CDR3 bases: TGTGCCAGCAGTTTAGTGGGACAGATACACAATGAGCAGTTCTTC. Translated: CASSLVGQIHNEQFF.

The chain is built from TRBV5-1 and TRBJ2-1, with 12 nucleotides matching TRBD2. From germline, CDR1 is SGHRS and CDR2 YFSETQ. There are 16 residues in the CDR3. V shed 0 bases and J 8 bases; nucleotides not matched to a gene: 6. The CDR3 region has the DNA TGCGCCAGCAGCTTGGGTCTAGCGGGGGGGCATCATGAGCAGTTCTTC. Protein product: CASSLGLAGGHHEQFF. Full variable domain (missing parts from reference TRBV5-1 and TRBJ2-1): KAGVTQTPRYLIKTRGQQVTLSCSPISGHRSVSWYQQTPGQGLQFLFEYFSETQRNKGNFPGRFSGRQFSNSRSEMNVSTLELGDSALYLCASSLGLAGGHHEQFFGPGTRLTVL.

The chain combines TRBV20-1 with TRBJ2-5; 11 bases are shared with TRBD2. J gave up 11 bases and V 6 bases, and 14 bases lay outside the gene matches. The CDR3 is 14 amino acids. Germline CDR1 DFQATT, CDR2 SNEGSKA (reference sequence). The CDR3 DNA follows: TGCAGTGCGCCACTAGCGGGGGATTACAATGAGCAGTACTTC. This translates into CSAPLAGDYNEQYF.

This clonotype was seen many times. The J gene is TRBJ2-1, the V gene TRBV12-3 or TRBV12-4; 8 nucleotides align to TRBD2. The CDR3 extends over 14 amino acids. Trimming removed 6 bases from V and 6 bases from J; junction bases left unmatched: 7. CDR3 sequence reads: CASSPGLGLNEQFF. CDR3 sequence (DNA): TGTGCCAGCAGCCCGGGACTAGGGCTCAATGAGCAGTTCTTC.

The chain employs TRBV27 and TRBJ2-7, with TRBD1 as a possible D gene (6 bases). This CDR3 comprises 14 residues. Between the trimmed V and J ends, which lost 7 bases and 6 bases, there was a span of 19 bases. Germline CDR1 and CDR2: MNHEY and SMNVEV (reference sequence). This CDR3 is CASKRQAAYTEQYF. The CDR3 bases are TGTGCCAGCAAACGACAGGCAGCCTATACCGAGCAGTACTTC.

In regard to this clonotype: It may be a read error: a sequence one base away is much more abundant. The chain carries TRBV30 and TRBJ2-1; D may be TRBD1 (6 bases). CDR1 GTSNPN and CDR2 SVGIG come from the germline V gene (reference sequence). The germline V and J ends were trimmed by 1 base and 6 bases, with 7 bases remaining between them. CDR3 size: 12 residues. CDR3 coding DNA: TGTGCCTGGAGTGGAGGGGGCAATGAGCAGTTCTTC. It specifies CAWSGGGNEQFF.

The rearrangement uses TRBV27 and TRBJ2-3; a weak D match, TRBD2 (5 bases). The V gene lost 6 bases and the J gene lost 6 bases, with 16 bases spanning the gap. The CDR3 is made up of 14 amino acids. Per germline, CDR1 MNHEY and CDR2 SMNVEV (reference sequence). In DNA form, the CDR3 reads TGTGCCAGCAGAAGATATTATCGCGGGGATACGCAGTATTTT. Translated, it gives CASRRYYRGDTQYF.

This rearrangement joins TRBV10-3 to TRBJ1-5; no reliable D call. This CDR3 region has 15 residues. V gave up 2 bases and J gave up 8 bases, with 16 bases separating them. From germline, CDR1 is ENHRY and CDR2 SYGVKD. CDR3 bases: TGTGCCATCAGTGAGACACCGGGAAAACCGGAGCCCCAGCATTTT. This codes for CAISETPGKPEPQHF.

The V call is TRBV6-6, the J call TRBJ2-4; 12 bases align to TRBD2. The tail of the sequence fits TRBJ2-7 better, so the J call may be wrong. The CDR3 spans 17 residues. Germline lookup yields CDR1 MNHNY and CDR2 SVGAGI (reference sequence). CDR3 sequence reads: CASSPKRLAGDLYEQYF. CDR3 nucleotide sequence: TGTGCCAGCAGCCCCAAAAGACTAGCGGGAGACCTCTACGAGCAGTACTTC.

This clonotype was detected a few times. The chain combines TRBV6-6 with TRBJ2-7; 8 bases map to TRBD2. The J segment lost 10 bases and the V segment lost 4 bases, leaving 12 bases of the junction unmatched. Per the germline V gene, CDR1 is MNHNY and CDR2 is SVGAGI (reference sequence). This CDR3 comprises 14 residues. This CDR3 reads CASSLTSVGETQYF. As DNA, the CDR3 is TGTGCCAGCAGTTTGACTAGCGTGGGTGAGACACAGTACTTC.

This clonotype was seen ten or more times. J is TRBJ2-7 and V is TRBV20-1; 8 bases are shared with TRBD1. This CDR3 region has 13 residues. From germline, CDR1 is DFQATT and CDR2 SNEGSKA (reference sequence). The chain's CDR3 is CSARTGLSYEQYF. The CDR3 DNA reads as TGCAGCGCACGGACAGGGCTCTCCTACGAGCAGTACTTC.

This clonotype was counted only a few times. The chain carries TRBV28 and TRBJ2-7, with 11 bases matching TRBD2. The V gene's germline CDR1 is MDHEN and CDR2 SYDVKM. The CDR3 spans 16 residues. J gave up 1 base and V 3 bases, and 5 bases lay outside the gene matches. The CDR3: CASSFGVAGGSYEQYF. The DNA of the CDR3 is TGTGCCAGCAGTTTTGGGGTAGCGGGAGGGTCCTACGAGCAGTACTTC.

This clonotype occurred many times. This rearrangement joins TRBV20-1 to TRBJ2-7; D remains unclear. There are 14 residues in the CDR3. CDR1 and CDR2 (germline): DFQATT, SNEGSKA (reference sequence). The V and J ends lost 3 bases and 2 bases respectively, with 14 bases between them. The DNA of the CDR3 is TGCAGTGCTAGTTACCGGGTAGCCCCCTACGAGCAGTACTTC. Translating gives CSASYRVAPYEQYF.

As regards this clonotype: A much larger clone differs from this one at a single base, so this may be a read error. The V call is TRBV10-3, the J call TRBJ2-1; no clear D. Germline CDR1 is ENHRY and CDR2 is SYGVKD. This CDR3 has 15 residues. Here the CDR3 reads CAFSETSRSYNEQFF. Here the CDR3 DNA reads TGTGCCTTCAGTGAGACAAGTAGGTCCTACAATGAGCAGTTCTTC.

Only a few counts were recorded for this clonotype. The chain employs TRBV5-4 and TRBJ2-1, with D unclear. The CDR3 runs 11 residues. Germline V lookup: CDR1 SGHNT, CDR2 YYREEE (reference sequence). The germline V and J ends were trimmed by 3 bases and 10 bases, with 8 bases remaining between them. CDR3 amino acids: CASSSHYEQFF. CDR3 sequence (DNA): TGTGCCAGCAGCTCGCATTACGAGCAGTTCTTC.

This clonotype has a count of ten or more. The chain carries TRBV20-1 and TRBJ2-7; 12 nucleotides line up with TRBD2. V lost 1 base, J lost 2 bases, and 3 bases stayed unmatched. Germline CDR1 DFQATT, CDR2 SNEGSKA (reference sequence). This CDR3 comprises 15 residues. DNA of the CDR3: TGCAGTGCTAGAGCCACTAGCGGGAGGACCTACGAGCAGTACTTC. It encodes CSARATSGRTYEQYF.

This clonotype was seen a handful of times. The V gene is TRBV7-2, the J gene TRBJ2-1; 9 nucleotides match TRBD2. This CDR3 comprises 16 residues. The V gene's germline CDR1 is SGHTA and CDR2 FQGNSA. The V gene end was trimmed by 2 bases and the J gene end by 3 bases; junction bases not matched to a gene: 5. The CDR3: CASSLRTSVYYNEQFF. CDR3 DNA sequence: TGTGCCAGCAGCTTACGGACTAGCGTCTACTACAATGAGCAGTTCTTC.